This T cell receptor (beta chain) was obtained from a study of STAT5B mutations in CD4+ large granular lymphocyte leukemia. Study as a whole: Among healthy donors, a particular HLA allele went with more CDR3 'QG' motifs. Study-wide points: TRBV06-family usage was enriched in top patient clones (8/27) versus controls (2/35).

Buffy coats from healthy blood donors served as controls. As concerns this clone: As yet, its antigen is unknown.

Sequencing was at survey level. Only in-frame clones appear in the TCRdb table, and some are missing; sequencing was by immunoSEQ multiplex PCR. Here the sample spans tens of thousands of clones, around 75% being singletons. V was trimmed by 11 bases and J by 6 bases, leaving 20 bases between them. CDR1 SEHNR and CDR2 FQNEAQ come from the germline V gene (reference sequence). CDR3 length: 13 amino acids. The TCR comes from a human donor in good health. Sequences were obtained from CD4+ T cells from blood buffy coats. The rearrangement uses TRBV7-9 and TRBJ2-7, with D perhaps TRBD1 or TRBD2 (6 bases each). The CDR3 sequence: CAESRGEGGEQYF. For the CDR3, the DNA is TGTGCCGAGAGTCGGGGAGAGGGGGGCGAGCAGTACTTC.